Listed here are 29 T cell receptor beta chains from one sample, sequenced in a study of cytomegalovirus exposure and HLA in healthy donors. With 60 Vbeta and 13 Jbeta primers, the PCR was carried out. Data came from immunoSEQ multiplex PCR; TCRdb stores just in-frame clones and leaves some out. Its table lists roughly 220,000 clones. The specimen was PBMCs. The source of these receptors is a girl aged 2 to 9 in good health and CMV-seropositive.

With respect to this clone: The sample holds other DNA sequences that translate to the same CDR3. CDR3 in DNA: TGTGCCAGCAGTTTATCTGGCAATCAGCCCCAGCATTTT. Its translation: CASSLSGNQPQHF. The chain has TRBV28 and TRBJ1-5, with D hard to call. V lost 1 base and J lost 2, with 3 bases in between. CDR1 and CDR2 (germline): MDHEN, SYDVKM. This CDR3 is built from 13 residues.

This CDR3 is CASSRTGFGEQYF. The CDR3 region has the DNA TGTGCCAGCAGCAGAACAGGGTTCGGCGAGCAGTACTTC. The chain has TRBV5-4 and TRBJ2-7, with TRBD1 as a possible D gene (6 bases). The CDR3 consists of 13 residues. Germline values: CDR1 SGHNT, CDR2 YYREEE (reference sequence). V gave up 4 bases and J gave up 6 bases, with 14 bases separating them.

J is TRBJ1-1 and V is TRBV6-1; 8 bases are a match to TRBD1. Germline V lookup: CDR1 MNHNS, CDR2 SASEGT. The CDR3 extends over 12 amino acids. V shed 5 bases and J 9 bases; nucleotides not matched to a gene: 5. CDR3 bases: TGTGCCAGCAGTCGGGACAGGCTGCAAGCTTTCTTT. Protein: CASSRDRLQAFF.

The chain employs TRBV5-1 and TRBJ2-1; no clear D. V was shortened by 0 bases and J by 7 bases, with 8 bases between the two germline ends. Germline-derived CDR1 and CDR2 are SGHRS and YFSETQ. The CDR3 contains 13 residues. CDR3 amino acids: CASSLGPPNEQFF. Here the CDR3 DNA reads TGCGCCAGCAGCTTGGGGCCCCCGAATGAGCAGTTCTTC. The whole variable domain, remainder taken from reference TRBV5-1 and TRBJ2-1, is KAGVTQTPRYLIKTRGQQVTLSCSPISGHRSVSWYQQTPGQGLQFLFEYFSETQRNKGNFPGRFSGRQFSNSRSEMNVSTLELGDSALYLCASSLGPPNEQFFGPGTRLTVL.

The chain uses TRBV10-2 and TRBJ2-7; D is ambiguous. CDR3 length equals 15 residues. The V end lost 0 bases, the J end lost 1 base, and 10 bases lay between the germline ends. Germline V gene data show CDR1 as WSHSY and CDR2 as SAAADI. CDR3 coding DNA: TGCGCCAGCAGTGAGTCAGCCACCCAATCCTACGAGCAGTACTTC. Protein sequence: CASSESATQSYEQYF.

The gene calls are TRBV5-1 and TRBJ1-4, with TRBD1 as a possible D gene (5 bases). The CDR3 loop spans 13 amino acids. Germline CDR1 reads SGHRS; CDR2 reads YFSETQ. V shed 4 bases and J shed 4 bases, with 8 bases lying between them. CDR3: CASSPDSNEKLFF. In DNA, the CDR3 is TGCGCCAGCAGCCCTGACAGTAATGAAAAACTGTTTTTT.

The chain uses TRBV6-6 and TRBJ1-1; D might be TRBD1 (5 bases). CDR1 and CDR2 from the germline V gene are MNHNY and SVGAGI (reference sequence). The CDR3 covers 15 residues. The V gene lost 5 bases and the J gene lost 4 bases, with 17 bases spanning the gap. The CDR3 here is CASSPGGGIGTEAFF. For the CDR3, the DNA is TGTGCCAGCAGTCCCGGGGGGGGAATTGGCACTGAAGCTTTCTTT.

The chain couples TRBV29-1 to TRBJ2-6, with a possible D match to TRBD2 (6 bases). CDR1 is SQVTM and CDR2 is ANQGSEA in the germline V gene. This CDR3 is built from 14 residues. Trimming stripped 3 bases from V and 3 bases from J, with 9 bases between. This CDR3 reads CSVESGLGANVLTF. Written as DNA, the CDR3 is TGCAGCGTTGAGTCGGGACTTGGGGCCAACGTCCTGACTTTC.

V usage is TRBV7-3 and J usage is TRBJ2-3; 13 bases agree with TRBD2. This CDR3 has 15 amino acids. Trimming took 5 bases from V and 4 from J; bases not matched to a gene: 3. Germline loops: CDR1 SGHTA, CDR2 FQGTGA. The CDR3 loop is CASSLGLAGPDTQYF. The CDR3 nucleotides are TGTGCCAGCAGCCTGGGACTAGCGGGACCAGATACGCAGTATTTT. The whole variable domain, remainder taken from reference TRBV7-3 and TRBJ2-3, is GAGVSQTPSNKVTEKGKYVELRCDPISGHTALYWYRQSLGQGPEFLIYFQGTGAADDSGLPNDRFFAVRPEGSVSTLKIQRTERGDSAVYLCASSLGLAGPDTQYFGPGTRLTVL.

The chain employs TRBV13 and TRBJ2-3; 7 bases fit TRBD1. This CDR3 is built from 17 residues. From germline, CDR1 is PRHDT and CDR2 FYEKMQ (reference sequence). Trimming at V came to 0 bases and at J to 1 base, leaving 7 bases not matched to a gene. The CDR3 sequence is CASSLGMGQLGTDTQYF. The CDR3 DNA reads TGTGCCAGCAGCTTAGGAATGGGACAGCTCGGCACAGATACGCAGTATTTT.

This rearrangement joins TRBV19 to TRBJ2-7; 9 nucleotides align to TRBD1. Germline CDR1 and CDR2: LNHDA and SQIVND (reference sequence). This CDR3 has 14 amino acids. V lost 4 bases to trimming and J lost 2 bases; unmatched junction nucleotides: 3. DNA for the CDR3: TGTGCCAGTAGTACTGGACAGGGGACCTACGAGCAGTACTTC. It is translated as CASSTGQGTYEQYF.

J is TRBJ1-2 and V is TRBV10-3; TRBD1 agrees at 8 bases. CDR1 is ENHRY and CDR2 is SYGVKD in the germline V gene. V trimming: 2 bases; J trimming: 0 bases; junction bases outside the gene matches: 8. The CDR3 totals 17 residues. DNA for the CDR3: TGTGCCATCAGTGAGGACAGGGGCGGGTACTCTAACTATGGCTACACCTTC. This codes for CAISEDRGGYSNYGYTF.

The chain joins TRBV6-1 to TRBJ1-5, with D tentatively TRBD1 (5 bases). In germline, CDR1 is MNHNS, CDR2 SASEGT. V was cut by 7 bases and J by 0 bases, with 13 bases left in between. This CDR3 region has 15 residues. The CDR3, as DNA: TGTGCCAGCAAGGAGGGACCCTATAGCAATCAGCCCCAGCATTTT. Its protein is CASKEGPYSNQPQHF.

The chain has TRBV5-1 and TRBJ2-7, with D perhaps TRBD2 (5 bases). The V gene lost 0 bases and the J gene lost 3 bases, with 10 bases spanning the gap. The germline V gene encodes CDR1 SGHRS and CDR2 YFSETQ. The CDR3 has 14 amino acids. CDR3 nucleotides: TGCGCCAGCAGCTTGGAACTAGGTAGCTACGAGCAGTACTTC. It codes for CASSLELGSYEQYF.

The chain joins TRBV5-1 to TRBJ2-3, with 13 bases that match TRBD2. The CDR3 extends over 14 amino acids. Unmatched junction bases numbered 3, after V lost 10 bases and J lost 1 base. CDR1 is SGHRS, CDR2 YFSETQ, per germline. CDR3 region: CASGTSGGTDTQYF. Here the CDR3 DNA reads TGCGCCTCAGGGACTAGCGGGGGCACAGATACGCAGTATTTT. Variable domain in full (rest from reference TRBV5-1 and TRBJ2-3): KAGVTQTPRYLIKTRGQQVTLSCSPISGHRSVSWYQQTPGQGLQFLFEYFSETQRNKGNFPGRFSGRQFSNSRSEMNVSTLELGDSALYLCASGTSGGTDTQYFGPGTRLTVL.

The chain is built from TRBV7-6 and TRBJ1-3; 8 bases align to TRBD1. Germline V lookup: CDR1 SGHVS, CDR2 FNYEAQ. The CDR3 sequence is 16 residues long. V was clipped by 5 bases and J by 0 bases; unmatched bases: 6. Here the CDR3 reads CASSPMTGASGNTIYF. The CDR3 DNA is TGTGCCAGCAGCCCAATGACAGGGGCCTCTGGAAACACCATATATTTT. Supplemented by reference TRBV7-6 and TRBJ1-3, the full variable domain reads GAGVSQSPRYKVTKRGQDVALRCDPISGHVSLYWYRQALGQGPEFLTYFNYEAQQDKSGLPNDRFSAERPEGSISTLTIQRTEQRDSAMYRCASSPMTGASGNTIYFGEGSWLTVV.

This sequence joins TRBV5-4 and TRBJ1-3; D may be TRBD1 (6 bases). This CDR3 has 16 residues. Looked up from germline, CDR1 is SGHNT and CDR2 is YYREEE (reference sequence). Trimming left V 4 bases short and J 2 bases short, with 16 bases between. DNA of the CDR3: TGTGCCAGCAGCCAAAAGCCGGGACACCCTGGAAACACCATATATTTT. This codes for CASSQKPGHPGNTIYF.

The rearrangement links TRBV28 to TRBJ2-7, with 13 positions matching TRBD2. The CDR3 runs 15 residues. Per the germline V gene, CDR1 is MDHEN and CDR2 is SYDVKM. Trimming took 9 bases from V and 4 from J; bases not matched to a gene: 9. CDR3 sequence (DNA): TGTGCCAGAGGACTAGCGGGAGCCATGCGATACGAGCAGTACTTC. Encoded protein: CARGLAGAMRYEQYF.

The chain joins TRBV7-3 to TRBJ2-3; 8 bases map to TRBD2. Germline V gene data show CDR1 as SGHTA and CDR2 as FQGTGA. There are 17 residues in the CDR3. The J segment lost 5 bases and the V segment lost 3 bases, leaving 13 bases of the junction unmatched. The CDR3 sequence is CASSFRVAGRAGDTQYF. In nucleotides, the CDR3 is TGTGCCAGCAGCTTCCGTGTGGCCGGGAGGGCGGGAGATACGCAGTATTTT.

This chain connects TRBV5-1 to TRBJ2-7, with TRBD1 matching 9 bases. The CDR3 sequence is 15 residues long. V trimming: 0 bases; J trimming: 4 bases; junction bases outside the gene matches: 5. CDR1 and CDR2 from the germline V gene are SGHRS and YFSETQ. The CDR3 DNA follows: TGCGCCAGCAGCTTGGCAGCGGACAGGGGATACGAGCAGTACTTC. It yields the protein CASSLAADRGYEQYF. The full variable domain, rest sourced from reference TRBV5-1 and TRBJ2-7, is KAGVTQTPRYLIKTRGQQVTLSCSPISGHRSVSWYQQTPGQGLQFLFEYFSETQRNKGNFPGRFSGRQFSNSRSEMNVSTLELGDSALYLCASSLAADRGYEQYFGPGTRLTVT.

J is TRBJ2-3 and V is TRBV2, with 8 bases identical to TRBD2. Germline V gives CDR1 SNHLY, CDR2 FYNNEI. Trimming removed 6 bases from V and 2 bases from J; junction bases left unmatched: 7. This CDR3 is 15 amino acids long. The CDR3 region has the DNA TGTGCCAGCAGGCACGAACTAGCGGCCACAGATACGCAGTATTTT. It specifies CASRHELAATDTQYF.

The chain has TRBV6-1 and TRBJ2-7; 13 positions match TRBD2. V dropped 7 bases and J dropped 4; count of bases not matched to a gene: 7. This CDR3 contains 15 residues. CDR1 is MNHNS and CDR2 is SASEGT in the germline V gene. The chain's CDR3 is CASKLAGGPKYEQYF. CDR3 DNA sequence: TGTGCCAGCAAACTAGCGGGAGGGCCGAAGTACGAGCAGTACTTC.

This chain connects TRBV27 to TRBJ2-5; 8 nucleotides line up with TRBD1. This CDR3 has 14 residues. J gave up 4 bases and V 4 bases, and 5 bases lay outside the gene matches. The germline CDR1 and CDR2 sequences are MNHEY and SMNVEV (reference sequence). The CDR3 reads CASSYSDRGETQYF. CDR3 DNA sequence: TGTGCCAGCAGTTATAGTGACAGGGGAGAGACCCAGTACTTC.

The V call is TRBV28, the J call TRBJ2-2, with D possibly being TRBD1 (6 bases). This CDR3 comprises 16 residues. CDR1 and CDR2 from the germline V gene are MDHEN and SYDVKM. V was cut by 5 bases and J by 0 bases, with 13 bases left in between. CDR3 amino acids: CASSPIQGANTGELFF. The CDR3 DNA follows: TGTGCCAGCAGTCCTATACAGGGCGCGAACACCGGGGAGCTGTTTTTT.

With respect to this clone: Within the sample, other DNA sequences also encode this same CDR3. The gene calls are TRBV7-2 and TRBJ1-1; D remains ambiguous. The CDR3 is 13 amino acids. The germline V gene has CDR1 SGHTA and CDR2 FQGNSA. Trimming pared 3 bases from V and 7 bases from J, leaving 12 bases between. CDR3 coding DNA: TGTGCCAGCAGCTTGGGCACAGCTAATGAAGCTTTCTTT. Protein sequence: CASSLGTANEAFF. The variable domain in full, completed from reference TRBV7-2 and TRBJ1-1, reads GAGVSQSPSNKVTEKGKDVELRCDPISGHTALYWYRQSLGQGLEFLIYFQGNSAPDKSGLPSDRFSAERTGGSVSTLTIQRTQQEDSAVYLCASSLGTANEAFFGQGTRLTVV.

This chain links TRBV5-1 with TRBJ2-3; no definite D call. The CDR3 is made up of 16 amino acids. Germline values: CDR1 SGHRS, CDR2 YFSETQ. V shed 3 bases and J shed 2 bases, with 16 bases lying between them. CDR3 sequence (DNA): TGCGCCAGCAGCTCCCTTCCTATGAGAACCACAGATACGCAGTATTTT. This gives the protein CASSSLPMRTTDTQYF. Complete variable domain (other parts from reference TRBV5-1 and TRBJ2-3): KAGVTQTPRYLIKTRGQQVTLSCSPISGHRSVSWYQQTPGQGLQFLFEYFSETQRNKGNFPGRFSGRQFSNSRSEMNVSTLELGDSALYLCASSSLPMRTTDTQYFGPGTRLTVL.

As DNA, the CDR3 is TGTGCCAGCAGTTTAGAGGAGGGCAAGGGGTCCTACGAGCAGTACTTC. It is translated as CASSLEEGKGSYEQYF. The V and J genes are TRBV28 and TRBJ2-5; a weak D match, TRBD2 (6 bases). The J call may not be correct, given that the DNA end is closer to TRBJ2-7. This CDR3 comprises 16 residues. Germline V gene lookup returns CDR1 MDHEN and CDR2 SYDVKM.

This rearrangement joins TRBV18 to TRBJ1-4; 12 nucleotides match TRBD1. Per the germline V gene, CDR1 is KGHSH and CDR2 is LQKENI. V gave up 0 bases and J gave up 8 bases; unmatched junction bases: 4. The CDR3 runs to 16 residues. This chain's CDR3 is CASSPPGTGGAEKLFF. The CDR3 nucleotides are TGTGCCAGCTCACCACCGGGGACAGGGGGCGCCGAAAAACTGTTTTTT.

The chain couples TRBV19 to TRBJ2-7; TRBD1 might be the D (6 bases). CDR3 length equals 15 residues. Germline V gives CDR1 LNHDA, CDR2 SQIVND (reference sequence). V was trimmed by 5 bases and J by 4 bases, leaving 18 bases between them. The CDR3 region is CASSRDKGFSYEQYF. As DNA, the CDR3 is TGTGCCAGTAGTCGGGACAAGGGGTTTTCTTACGAGCAGTACTTC.